This TCR beta chain was found in a study of blood T cell repertoires in COVID-19 (dated by TCRdb to the early 2020s). Broadly, across the study: The collaborator samples originated in the United States, Italy and Spain and spanned the acute and convalescent phases of COVID-19. A de-identified subject ID, COVID-19 status, age in years and sex were almost always included in the sample metadata. The material from the prospective study consisted of cDNA or gDNA derived from T cells, B-cell-depleted T cells, or PBMCs. The repertoires were made available in a free public database intended to serve as a resource for research on the immune response to SARS-CoV-2. Subjects who had been exposed to COVID-19, were actively infected with it, or had recovered from it provided the deeply sampled blood TCRbeta repertoires that made up the dataset. Where available, HLA class I and class II types were obtained from metadata supplied by the sample provider rather than from assay-based typing. The samples were drawn from the first 160 participants of the ongoing ImmuneRACE study and from 1,254 subjects provided by 6 global collaborators. Here is what the overall study found, with its caveats: Clinical and demographic metadata were provided uncurated, with the amount varying by source and participant.

The immunoSEQ Assay, a bias-controlled multiplex PCR, was used to amplify TCRbeta CDR3 regions from genomic DNA. The source study handled its data this way. Within the assay, amplification of reference gene primers was used to estimate how many nucleated cells each sample contained. To quantify the absolute abundance of each unique TCRbeta CDR3 rearrangement, sequence reads were collapsed and filtered. For each sample, productive Simpson clonality was calculated by taking the square root of Simpson's diversity index across productive rearrangements. Sourced from immuneACCESS, this table was stored by TCRdb with only in-frame sequences that have V and J called. A share of the clones is absent; for the studies checked, an unresolved V gene accounts for under half, and the remainder has no known explanation. V, J and clone size are those of that table, while D and trimming were read from the DNA. The sample yields about 110,000 clones; 80% to 90% were counted once. Jointly, the top ten make up 7.9% of the sample.

Via the germline V gene, CDR1 is KGHSH and CDR2 LQKENI. From V the trimming removes 3 bases and from J it removes 2 bases, while the gene matches leave 10 bases of the junction unaccounted for. The CDR3 runs 17 amino acids, cysteine and phenylalanine included. The read is trimmed to its CDR3 DNA, 51 bases read in frame from base 1. Collaborating institutions collected whole blood in K2EDTA tubes following their own protocols. For TCRbeta analysis, collaborators shipped samples in one of three forms: frozen whole blood, isolated PBMCs, or DNA extracted from either of those sample types. With regard to this clone: The specificity of this receptor is unknown. Base qualities are not recorded, but no much larger clone differs from it by a single base.

In this chain, TRBV18 is recombined with TRBJ1-2, and TRBD1 aligns with 9 junction nucleotides. Source material: peripheral blood. This clonotype was obtained from a woman over 75 with active or convalescent COVID-19. The CDR3 region reads CASSPTGQGRPNYGYTF. The nucleotides read TGTGCCAGCTCACCTACGGGACAGGGAAGGCCGAACTATGGCTACACCTTC.